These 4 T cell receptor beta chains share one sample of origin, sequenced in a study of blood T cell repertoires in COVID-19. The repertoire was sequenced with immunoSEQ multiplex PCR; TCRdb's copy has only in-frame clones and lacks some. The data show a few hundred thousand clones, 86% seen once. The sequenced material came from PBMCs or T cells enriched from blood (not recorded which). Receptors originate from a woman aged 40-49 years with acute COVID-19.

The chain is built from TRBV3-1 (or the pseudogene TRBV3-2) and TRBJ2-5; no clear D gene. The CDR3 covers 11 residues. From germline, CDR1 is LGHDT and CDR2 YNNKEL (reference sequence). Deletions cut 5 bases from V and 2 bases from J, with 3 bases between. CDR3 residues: CASSSQETQYF. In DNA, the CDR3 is TGTGCCAGCAGCTCTCAAGAGACCCAGTACTTC.

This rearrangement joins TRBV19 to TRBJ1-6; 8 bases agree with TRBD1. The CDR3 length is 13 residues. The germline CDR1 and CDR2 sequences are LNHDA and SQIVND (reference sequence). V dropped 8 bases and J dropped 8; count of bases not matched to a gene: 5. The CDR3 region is CASSRGQYSPLHF. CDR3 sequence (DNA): TGTGCCAGTTCCAGGGGGCAATATTCACCCCTCCACTTT.

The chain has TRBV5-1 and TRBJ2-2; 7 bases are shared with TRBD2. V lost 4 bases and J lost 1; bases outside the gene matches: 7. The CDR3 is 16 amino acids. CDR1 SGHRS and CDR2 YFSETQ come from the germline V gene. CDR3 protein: CASSAASGMNTGELFF. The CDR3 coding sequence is TGCGCCAGCAGCGCGGCCAGCGGGATGAACACCGGGGAGCTGTTTTTT.

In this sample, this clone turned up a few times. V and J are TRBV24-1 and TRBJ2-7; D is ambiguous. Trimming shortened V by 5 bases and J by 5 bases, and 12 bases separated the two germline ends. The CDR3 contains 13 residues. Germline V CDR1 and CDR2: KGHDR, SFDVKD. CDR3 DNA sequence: TGTGCCACCAGTGCCAGACTTAAGGACGAGCAGTACTTC. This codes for CATSARLKDEQYF.